This T cell receptor beta chain was sequenced during a study of CD8 T cells in ankylosing spondylitis. Making use of molecular barcodes, quantitative 5'-RACE generated TCR beta libraries. TCRdb itself ran the 5' RACE reads through MiXCR, one entry per CDR3 protein. The data hold about 360,000 distinct CDR3 sequences, with over 12% observed a single time. The study's findings and limits: Previous work reported some of these motif variants in the synovial fluid and blood of reactive arthritis. What seemed typical of ankylosing spondylitis blood was a TCR beta motif built from about eight highly homologous variants. As reported, disease-linked clones showed significant enrichment in matched ankylosing spondylitis synovial fluid.

In the case of this clonotype: Its antigen is not known.

The V and J ends lost 5 bases and 5 bases, in that order; junction bases with no gene match: 7. CDR1 SGHTA and CDR2 FQGNSA come from the germline V gene. CDR3 length equals 14 residues. The chain carries TRBV7-2 and TRBJ2-3; TRBD2 agrees at 7 bases. Sequenced input: blood, either unsorted or a sorted T cell fraction (not recorded which). This clonotype originated in a male donor with ankylosing spondylitis or in good health (not recorded which). The CDR3 is CASSTWGGVDTQYF. CDR3 DNA sequence: TGTGCCAGCAGCACCTGGGGGGGGGTAGATACGCAGTATTTT.